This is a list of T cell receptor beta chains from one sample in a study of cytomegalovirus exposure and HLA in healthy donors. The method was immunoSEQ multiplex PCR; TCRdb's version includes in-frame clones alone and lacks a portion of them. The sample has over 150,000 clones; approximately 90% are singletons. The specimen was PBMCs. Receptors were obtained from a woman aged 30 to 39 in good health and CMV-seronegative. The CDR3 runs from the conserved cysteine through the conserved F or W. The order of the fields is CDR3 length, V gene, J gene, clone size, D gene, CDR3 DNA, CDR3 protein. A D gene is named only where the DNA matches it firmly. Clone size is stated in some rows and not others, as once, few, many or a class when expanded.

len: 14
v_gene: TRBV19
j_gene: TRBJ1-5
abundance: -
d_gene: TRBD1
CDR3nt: TGTGCCAGTAGTATTCGGGGACAGGGCCAGCCCCAGCATTTT
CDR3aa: CASSIRGQGQPQHF

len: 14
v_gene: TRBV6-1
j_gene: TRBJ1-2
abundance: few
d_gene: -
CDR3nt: TGTGCCAGCAGTCCAGGGCCTGGCAACTATGGCTACACCTTC
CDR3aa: CASSPGPGNYGYTF

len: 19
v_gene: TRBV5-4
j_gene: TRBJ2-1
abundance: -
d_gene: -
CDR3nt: TGTGCCAGCAGATCAGGACGGACCTGGGGGAGGGGGGCCTACAATGAGCAGTTCTTC
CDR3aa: CASRSGRTWGRGAYNEQFF

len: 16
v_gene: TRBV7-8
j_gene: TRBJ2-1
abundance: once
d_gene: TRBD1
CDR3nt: TGTGCCAGCAGCTTAGGGTGGACAGGGCAATACAATGAGCAGTTCTTC
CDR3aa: CASSLGWTGQYNEQFF

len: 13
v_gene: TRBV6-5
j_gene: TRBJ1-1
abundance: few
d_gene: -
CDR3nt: TGTGCCAGCAGTTACGGATCGAGGACTGAAGCTTTCTTT
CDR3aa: CASSYGSRTEAFF

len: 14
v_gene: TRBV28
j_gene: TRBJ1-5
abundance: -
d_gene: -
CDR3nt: TGTGCCAGCAGTCTGACAGTTAGCAATCAGCCCCAGCATTTT
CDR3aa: CASSLTVSNQPQHF

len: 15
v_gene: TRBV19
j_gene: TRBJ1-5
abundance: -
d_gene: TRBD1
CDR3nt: TGTGCCAGTAGTGCCGGGACAGGGGGAAATCAGCCCCAGCATTTT
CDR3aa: CASSAGTGGNQPQHF

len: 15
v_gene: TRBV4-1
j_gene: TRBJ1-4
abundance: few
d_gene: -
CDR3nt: TGCGCCAGCAGCCAAGATCGTACTTCGAGGCAAAAACTGTTTTTT
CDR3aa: CASSQDRTSRQKLFF

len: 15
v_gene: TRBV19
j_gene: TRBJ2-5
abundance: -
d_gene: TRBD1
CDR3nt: TGTGCCAGTAGTATAGTAGCAGGGGGCGAAGAGACCCAGTACTTC
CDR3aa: CASSIVAGGEETQYF

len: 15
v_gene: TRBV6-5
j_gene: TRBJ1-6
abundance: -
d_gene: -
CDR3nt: TGTGCCAGCCGAGGATCGACAGGTCGGCATTCACCCCTCCACTTT
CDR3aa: CASRGSTGRHSPLHF

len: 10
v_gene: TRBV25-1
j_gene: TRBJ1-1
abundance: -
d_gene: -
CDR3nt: TGTGCCAGCAGTGGGACAGAAGCTTTCTTT
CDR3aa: CASSGTEAFF

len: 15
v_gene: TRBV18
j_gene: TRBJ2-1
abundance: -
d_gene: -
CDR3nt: TGTGCCAGCTCACCACGAACCTCTAGAGACAATGAGCAGTTCTTC
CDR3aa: CASSPRTSRDNEQFF

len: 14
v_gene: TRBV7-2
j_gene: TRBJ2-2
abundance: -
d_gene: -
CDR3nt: TGTGCCAGCAGCCCGTCCGGGAGAGGCGGGGAGCTGTTTTTT
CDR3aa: CASSPSGRGGELFF

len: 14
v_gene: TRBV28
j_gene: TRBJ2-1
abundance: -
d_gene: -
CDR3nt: TGTGCCAGCAGTCCGGGTTTCTCCTACAATGAGCAGTTCTTC
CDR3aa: CASSPGFSYNEQFF

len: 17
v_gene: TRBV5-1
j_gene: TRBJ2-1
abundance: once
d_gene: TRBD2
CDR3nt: TGCGCCAGCAGCTTGCCTAGTCCGACGGGAGGGCTTAATGAGCAGTTCTTC
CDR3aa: CASSLPSPTGGLNEQFF

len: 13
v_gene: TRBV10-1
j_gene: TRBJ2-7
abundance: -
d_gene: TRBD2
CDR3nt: TGCGCCAGCCAGACTAGCGAGGCCTACGAGCAGTACTTC
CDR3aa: CASQTSEAYEQYF

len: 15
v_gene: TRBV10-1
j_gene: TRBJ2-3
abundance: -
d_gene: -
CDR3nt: TGCGCCAGCAGTGATTCTGGGGCTAGCACAGATACGCAGTATTTT
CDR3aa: CASSDSGASTDTQYF

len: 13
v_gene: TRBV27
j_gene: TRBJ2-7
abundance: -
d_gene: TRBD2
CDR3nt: TGTGCCAGCGCCCCGGCGGGAGTGTACGAGCAGTACTTC
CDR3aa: CASAPAGVYEQYF

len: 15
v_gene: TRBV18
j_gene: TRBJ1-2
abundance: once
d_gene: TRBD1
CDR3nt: TGTGCCAGCTCACCAGTCGAAGGGGGCTATTATGGCTACACCTTC
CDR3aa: CASSPVEGGYYGYTF

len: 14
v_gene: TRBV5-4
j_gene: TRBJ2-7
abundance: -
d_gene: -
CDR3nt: TGTGCCAGCAGCCCTACAGGGAGCTCCTACGAGCAGTACTTC
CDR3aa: CASSPTGSSYEQYF

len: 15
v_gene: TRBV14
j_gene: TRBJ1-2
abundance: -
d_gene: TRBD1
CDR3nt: TGTGCCAGCAGCCAAGACGTCGCTGACAGGGGAGGCTACACCTTC
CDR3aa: CASSQDVADRGGYTF

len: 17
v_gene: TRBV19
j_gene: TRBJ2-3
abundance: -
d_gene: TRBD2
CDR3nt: TGTGCCAGTAGTCCCGATCGACTAGCGGGAGGACGTTCTACGCAGTATTTT
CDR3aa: CASSPDRLAGGRSTQYF

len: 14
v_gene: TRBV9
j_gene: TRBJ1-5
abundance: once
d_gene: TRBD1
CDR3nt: TGTGCCAGCAGCGCCGGGACAGCGCCAGGGGGCCAGCATTTT
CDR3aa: CASSAGTAPGGQHF

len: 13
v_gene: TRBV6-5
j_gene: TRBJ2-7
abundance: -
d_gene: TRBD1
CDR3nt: TGTGCCAGCAGTTACGACAGGGCGGCCGAGCAGTACTTC
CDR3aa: CASSYDRAAEQYF

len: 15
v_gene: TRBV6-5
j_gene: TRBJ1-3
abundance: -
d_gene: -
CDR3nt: TGTGCCAGCAGCCGAACAGGGTCCTCTGGAAACACCATATATTTT
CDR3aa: CASSRTGSSGNTIYF

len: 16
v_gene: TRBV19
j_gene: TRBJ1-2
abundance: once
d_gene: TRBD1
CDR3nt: TGTGCCAGTACCTCAAGGGGAAAGGACAGGTACTATGGCTACACCTTC
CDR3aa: CASTSRGKDRYYGYTF

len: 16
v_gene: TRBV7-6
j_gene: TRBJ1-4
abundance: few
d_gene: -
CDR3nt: TGTGCCAGCAGCTTAGCGGCGGGGGCCCTTAATGAAAAACTGTTTTTT
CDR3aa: CASSLAAGALNEKLFF

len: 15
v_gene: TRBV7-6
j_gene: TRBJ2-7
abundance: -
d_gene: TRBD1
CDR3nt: TGTGCCAGCAGCTTCGGACAGGGGGTTTCCTACGAGCAGTACTTC
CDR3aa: CASSFGQGVSYEQYF

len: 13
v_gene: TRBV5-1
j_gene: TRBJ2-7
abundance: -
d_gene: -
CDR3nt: TGCGCCAGCAAAAAAGGCGGCTCAAACGAGCAGTACTTC
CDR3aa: CASKKGGSNEQYF

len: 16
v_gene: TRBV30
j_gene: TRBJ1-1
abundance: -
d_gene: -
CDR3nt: TGTGCCTGGGGGCAGGGTGCCCCTTTCATGAACACTGAAGCTTTCTTT
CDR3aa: CAWGQGAPFMNTEAFF

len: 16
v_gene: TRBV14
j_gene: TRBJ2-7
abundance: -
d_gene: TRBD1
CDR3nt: TGTGCCAGCAGCCAAAGGAGGGGGACAGGGACCTACGAGCAGTACTTC
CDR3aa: CASSQRRGTGTYEQYF

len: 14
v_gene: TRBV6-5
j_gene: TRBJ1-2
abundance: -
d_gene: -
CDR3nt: TGTGCCAGCACCCTAGGTGGGGCGCGGTATGGCTACACCTTC
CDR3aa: CASTLGGARYGYTF

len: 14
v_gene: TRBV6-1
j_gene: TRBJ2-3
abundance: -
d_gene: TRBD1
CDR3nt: TGTGCCAGCACCGAGGGGACAGCCAGGGATACGCAGTATTTT
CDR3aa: CASTEGTARDTQYF

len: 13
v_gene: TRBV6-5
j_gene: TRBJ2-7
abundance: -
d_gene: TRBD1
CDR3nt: TGTGCCAGCAGTCGGTGGACAGGGGCCCAGCAGTACTTC
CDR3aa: CASSRWTGAQQYF

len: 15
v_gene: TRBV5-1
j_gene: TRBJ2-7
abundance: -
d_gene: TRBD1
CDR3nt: TGCGCCAGCAGCTTGGGGACAGGGAGCAACTACGAGCAGTACTTC
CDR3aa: CASSLGTGSNYEQYF

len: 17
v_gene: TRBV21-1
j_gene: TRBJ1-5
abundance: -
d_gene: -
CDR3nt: TGTGCCAGCATTGGCCCTGGCACTTGTCAGGGGAAGCGGTCCCAGCATTTT
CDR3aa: CASIGPGTCQGKRSQHF

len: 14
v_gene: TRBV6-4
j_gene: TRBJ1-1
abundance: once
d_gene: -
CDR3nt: TGTGCCAGCAGTCCAGGGGCTCAGAACACTGAAGCTTTCTTT
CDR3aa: CASSPGAQNTEAFF

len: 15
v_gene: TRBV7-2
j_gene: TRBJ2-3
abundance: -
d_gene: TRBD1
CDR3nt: TGTGCCAGCAGCTCCTCCGGGACAGCCCCCGATACGCAGTATTTT
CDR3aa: CASSSSGTAPDTQYF

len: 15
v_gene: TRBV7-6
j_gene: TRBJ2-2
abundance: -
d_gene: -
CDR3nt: TGTGCCAGCAGCTCACAGGAGATCCGGACCGGGGAGCTGTTTTTT
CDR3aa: CASSSQEIRTGELFF

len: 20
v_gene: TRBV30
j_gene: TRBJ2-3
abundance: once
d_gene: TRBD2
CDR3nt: TGTGCCTGGAGGGATGGACTGGGTAGCGGGCCCACGCCCCCCTCCGATACGCAGTATTTT
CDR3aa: CAWRDGLGSGPTPPSDTQYF

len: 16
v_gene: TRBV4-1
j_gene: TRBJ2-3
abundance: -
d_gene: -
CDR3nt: TGCGCCAGCAGCCAAGTCTTAGCGGAATTAGGGGATACGCAGTATTTT
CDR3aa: CASSQVLAELGDTQYF

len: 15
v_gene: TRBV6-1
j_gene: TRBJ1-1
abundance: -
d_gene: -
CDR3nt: TGTGCCAGCAGCGGTATTCTCGGGCAGGGAACTGAAGCTTTCTTT
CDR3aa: CASSGILGQGTEAFF

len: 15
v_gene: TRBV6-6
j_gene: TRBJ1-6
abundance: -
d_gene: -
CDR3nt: TGTGCCAGCAGTTACTCGGTTGTTGGGCCTTCACCCCTCCACTTT
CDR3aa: CASSYSVVGPSPLHF

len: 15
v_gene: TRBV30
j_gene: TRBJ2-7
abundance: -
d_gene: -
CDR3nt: TGTGCTAGCCGAGCGGGGACAGGTGCCTCCTACGAGCAGTACTTC
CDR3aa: CASRAGTGASYEQYF

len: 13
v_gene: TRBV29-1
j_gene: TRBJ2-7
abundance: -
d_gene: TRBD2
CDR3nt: TGCAGCGTTGGAGCGGGAGGGCCCTCCGAGCAGTACTTC
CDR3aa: CSVGAGGPSEQYF

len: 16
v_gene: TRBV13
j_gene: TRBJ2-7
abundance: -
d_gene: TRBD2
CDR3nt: TGTGCCAGCAGCTTAGTCCTAGCGGGGGGGAGGTACGAGCAGTACTTC
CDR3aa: CASSLVLAGGRYEQYF

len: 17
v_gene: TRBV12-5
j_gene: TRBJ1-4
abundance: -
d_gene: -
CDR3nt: TGTGCTAGTGGTTTGGTAAATCTTAAATCGACTAATGAAAAACTGTTTTTT
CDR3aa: CASGLVNLKSTNEKLFF

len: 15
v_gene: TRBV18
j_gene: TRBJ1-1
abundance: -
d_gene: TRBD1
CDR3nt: TGTGCCAGCTCACGATGGGACAGTGGGAGCACTGAAGCTTTCTTT
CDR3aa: CASSRWDSGSTEAFF

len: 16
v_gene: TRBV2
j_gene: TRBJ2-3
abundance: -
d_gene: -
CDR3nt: TGTGCCAGCAGTGGCCCAATGGGACTCCACACAGATACGCAGTATTTT
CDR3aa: CASSGPMGLHTDTQYF

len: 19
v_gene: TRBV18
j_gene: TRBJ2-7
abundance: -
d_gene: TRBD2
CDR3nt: TGTGCCAGCTCACCACCCTTGGGACTAGCGGGAGGGCCCTCTTACGAGCAGTACTTC
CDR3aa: CASSPPLGLAGGPSYEQYF

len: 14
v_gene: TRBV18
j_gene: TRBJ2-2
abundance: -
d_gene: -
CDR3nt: TGTGCCAGCTCATCGCAGGGGGGCACCGGGGAGCTGTTTTTT
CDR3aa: CASSSQGGTGELFF

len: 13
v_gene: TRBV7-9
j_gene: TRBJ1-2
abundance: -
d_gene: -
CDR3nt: TGTGCCAGCAGCTTAGAAGCGAACTATGGCTACACCTTC
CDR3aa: CASSLEANYGYTF

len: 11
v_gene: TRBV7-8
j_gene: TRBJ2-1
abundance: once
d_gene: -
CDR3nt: TGTGCCAGCAGAGCTTCCAATGAGCAGTTCTTC
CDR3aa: CASRASNEQFF

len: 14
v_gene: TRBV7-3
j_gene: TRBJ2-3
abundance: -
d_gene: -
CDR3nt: TGTGCCAGCAGCTTAGGGCAGAACACAGATACGCAGTATTTT
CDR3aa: CASSLGQNTDTQYF

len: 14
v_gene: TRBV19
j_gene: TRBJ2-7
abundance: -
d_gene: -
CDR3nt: TGTGCCAGTAGCCTCTCCAGGGGGGCCTACGAGCAGTACTTC
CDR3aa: CASSLSRGAYEQYF